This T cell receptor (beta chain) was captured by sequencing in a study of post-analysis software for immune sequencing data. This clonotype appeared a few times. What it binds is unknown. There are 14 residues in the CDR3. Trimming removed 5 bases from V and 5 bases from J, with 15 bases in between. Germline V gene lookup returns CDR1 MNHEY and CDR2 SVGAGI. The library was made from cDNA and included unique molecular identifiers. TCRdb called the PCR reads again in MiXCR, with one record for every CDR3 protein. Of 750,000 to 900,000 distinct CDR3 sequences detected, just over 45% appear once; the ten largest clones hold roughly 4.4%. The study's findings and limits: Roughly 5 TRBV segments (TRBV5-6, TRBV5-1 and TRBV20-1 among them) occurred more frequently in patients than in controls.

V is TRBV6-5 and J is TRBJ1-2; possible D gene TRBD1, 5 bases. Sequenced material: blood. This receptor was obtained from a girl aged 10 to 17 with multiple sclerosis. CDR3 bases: TGTGCCAGCAGTAACCCCGGGACGCAATATGGCTACACCTTC. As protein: CASSNPGTQYGYTF.